This TCR beta chain was found in a study of blood T cell repertoires in COVID-19. In the study overall: Samples of COVID-19 (acute and convalescent) were obtained from the United States, Italy and Spain.

Seattle patients were enrolled while actively infected and followed longitudinally. In the original workflow: Reference gene primer amplification yielded estimated nucleated cell counts. Assay: immunoSEQ multiplex PCR; the TCRdb copy retains only in-frame clones and omits some. V and J calls and clone size follow that table, whereas D and trimming were derived from the DNA. This table holds tens of thousands of clones, 89% found once. Germline assignment: CDR1 SGHVS and CDR2 FNYEAQ. The CDR3 has 17 amino acids. The V end was cut by 1 base, the J end by 0 bases, with 10 bases between. This chain uses TRBV7-6 with TRBJ2-6; possibly TRBD1 for D (5 bases). The receptor was isolated from a man in his 60s with COVID-19, enrolled during active disease. The material sequenced was peripheral blood. The CDR3 nucleotides read TGTGCCAGCAGCTTAGGAGGACATCTCTCTGGGGCCAACGTCCTGACTTTC. Translating gives CASSLGGHLSGANVLTF.